This T cell receptor beta chain was recovered during a study of neurological immune-mediated disorders. Study-wide background: Disease course was recorded as relapsing-remitting for some 30 and secondary progressive for about 8.5% of the 34 multiple sclerosis patients.

TCRdb re-called the 5' RACE reads with MiXCR, one entry per CDR3 protein. The sample has more than 45,000 distinct CDR3 sequences, approximately 3.3% seen once. This clonotype was recorded at least ten times. The sequenced material came from PBMCs. The source of this sequence is a man between 40 and 49 years old with multiple sclerosis.

As DNA, the CDR3 is TGTGCCAGCAGCTTAACAGCGGGGGGGGCCGGGGAGCTGTTTTTT. Translating it yields CASSLTAGGAGELFF. This chain connects TRBV7-3 to TRBJ2-2; 10 bases are shared with TRBD2. The CDR3 is 15 residues long. Germline CDR1 reads SGHTA; CDR2 reads FQGTGA. V trimming: 0 bases; J trimming: 6 bases; junction bases outside the gene matches: 1. The whole variable domain, filled in from reference TRBV7-3 and TRBJ2-2, reads GAGVSQTPSNKVTEKGKYVELRCDPISGHTALYWYRQSLGQGPEFLIYFQGTGAADDSGLPNDRFFAVRPEGSVSTLKIQRTERGDSAVYLCASSLTAGGAGELFFGEGSRLTVL.